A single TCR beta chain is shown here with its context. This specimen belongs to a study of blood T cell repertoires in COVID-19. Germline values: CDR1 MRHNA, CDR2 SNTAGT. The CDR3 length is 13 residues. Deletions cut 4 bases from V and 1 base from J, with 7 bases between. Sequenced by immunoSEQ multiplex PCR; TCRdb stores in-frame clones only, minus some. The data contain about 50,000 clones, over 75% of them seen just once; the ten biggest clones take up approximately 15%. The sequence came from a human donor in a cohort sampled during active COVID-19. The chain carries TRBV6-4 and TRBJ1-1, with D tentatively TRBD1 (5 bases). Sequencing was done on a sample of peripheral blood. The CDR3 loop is CASSADRNTEAFF. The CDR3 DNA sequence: TGTGCCAGCAGTGCCGACAGGAACACTGAAGCTTTCTTT.